Each of the 20 T cell receptor beta chains below was sequenced from the same sample in a study of identical twins. TCRdb ran MiXCR on the 5' RACE reads and lists one entry per CDR3 protein. This table holds 450,000 to 650,000 distinct CDR3 sequences, about 16% found once. In addition, the sample was reused for a study of yellow fever vaccine responses in identical twins.

The sample consisted of CD4+ T cells sorted from blood. Every receptor here comes from a woman aged 18 to 35 in good health.

The V call is TRBV24-1, the J call TRBJ2-1; 8 bases line up with TRBD1. J lost 7 bases, V lost 3 bases, and 10 bases had no gene match. CDR3 length equals 16 residues. CDR1 and CDR2 from the germline V gene are KGHDR and SFDVKD. For the CDR3, the DNA is TGTGCCACCAGTGATCCGCGGACAGGGCAGCGTAATGAGCAGTTCTTC. This encodes CATSDPRTGQRNEQFF.

This clonotype was detected ten times or more. The chain uses TRBV12-3 or TRBV12-4 and TRBJ1-5; no clear D gene. This CDR3 contains 12 residues. V lost 3 bases, J lost 9 bases, and 9 bases lay in between. The DNA of the CDR3 is TGTGCCAGCAGTTTCCCGTCGGGGCCCCAGCATTTT. The encoded protein is CASSFPSGPQHF.

This clonotype was recorded many times. This chain uses TRBV7-2 with TRBJ2-1, with unresolved D. Trimming cost V 7 bases and J 5 bases, with 15 bases left between them. The germline V gene encodes CDR1 SGHTA and CDR2 FQGNSA. The CDR3 totals 14 residues. CDR3: CASNEPLDDNEQFF. The CDR3 DNA follows: TGTGCCAGCAACGAACCCTTAGACGACAATGAGCAGTTCTTC.

This clonotype has more than one count but fewer than ten. This chain connects TRBV5-5 to TRBJ2-7, with D maybe TRBD2 (5 bases). Germline V gene lookup returns CDR1 SGHKS and CDR2 YYEKEE (reference sequence). V gave up 4 bases and J gave up 5 bases, with 13 bases separating them. The CDR3 runs 13 residues. Here the CDR3 DNA reads TGTGCCAGCAGCAGAGTGGGCGGGCACGAGCAGTACGTC. Translated, it gives CASSRVGGHEQYV.

This clonotype has only a few counts. CDR3 residues: CASSQDPTVTDTQYF. As DNA, the CDR3 is TGTGCCAGCAGCCAAGATCCGACTGTCACAGATACGCAGTATTTT. The chain carries TRBV3-1 and TRBJ2-3; no reliable D call. Germline values: CDR1 LGHDT, CDR2 YNNKEL (reference sequence). The CDR3 covers 15 residues. The V and J ends lost 0 bases and 2 bases respectively, with 9 bases between them.

This chain joins TRBV7-8 and TRBJ1-2, with D unresolved. The CDR3 totals 14 residues. Looked up from germline, CDR1 is SGHVS and CDR2 is FQNEAQ. V was clipped by 2 bases and J by 1 base, with 8 bases between them. The CDR3 DNA sequence: TGTGCCAGCAGCTTATGGACGCGTAACTATGGCTACACCTTC. Protein: CASSLWTRNYGYTF.

The rearrangement uses TRBV6-1 and TRBJ1-5; 11 bases line up with TRBD1. This CDR3 comprises 14 residues. Unmatched junction bases numbered 2, after V lost 4 bases and J lost 6 bases. Per the germline V gene, CDR1 is MNHNS and CDR2 is SASEGT. CDR3 sequence reads: CASSGTGGSQPQHF. CDR3 DNA sequence: TGTGCCAGCAGTGGGACAGGGGGCAGTCAGCCCCAGCATTTT.

This clonotype was found many times. The chain combines TRBV5-1 with TRBJ2-1; the D is unclear. Deletions cut 6 bases from V and 1 base from J, with 11 bases between. Germline CDR1 SGHRS, CDR2 YFSETQ. The CDR3 consists of 14 residues. CDR3 amino acids: CASTLGQSYNEQFF. The CDR3 DNA follows: TGCGCCAGCACCCTCGGGCAATCCTACAATGAGCAGTTCTTC.

The chain is built from TRBV6-5 and TRBJ1-1; D gene unclear. Per the germline V gene, CDR1 is MNHEY and CDR2 is SVGAGI. Deletions cut 2 bases from V and 3 bases from J, with 10 bases between. The CDR3 is 14 amino acids. Here the CDR3 reads CASSYRVSDTEAFF. The CDR3 region has the DNA TGTGCCAGCAGTTACCGAGTCTCGGACACTGAAGCTTTCTTT.

The chain has TRBV11-2 and TRBJ2-7; tentative D call: TRBD1 (6 bases). Germline-derived CDR1 and CDR2 are SGHAT and FQNNGV. V was clipped by 3 bases and J by 3 bases, with 15 bases between them. CDR3 length: 15 amino acids. Here the CDR3 DNA reads TGTGCCAGCAGCTTGGACAGCCCGCTTTTCTACGAGCAGTACGTC. Its protein is CASSLDSPLFYEQYV.

The chain recombines TRBV4-1 with TRBJ2-5, with D possibly TRBD1 on 5 matching bases. The CDR3 consists of 14 residues. CDR1 is MGHRA and CDR2 is YSYEKL in the germline V gene. Trimming shortened V by 3 bases and J by 1 base, and 9 bases separated the two germline ends. The DNA of the CDR3 is TGCGCCAGCAGCCAGAGACAGACCCAAGAGACCCAGTACTTC. This gives the protein CASSQRQTQETQYF.

There are a few counts of this clonotype. The chain carries TRBV12-3 or TRBV12-4 and TRBJ1-1, with D maybe TRBD1 (5 bases). V lost 3 bases, J lost 4 bases, and 15 bases lay in between. The CDR3 totals 15 residues. CDR3 in DNA: TGTGCCAGCAGTTTGTCGGACACTAGAACCACTGAAGCTTTCTTT. Its translation is CASSLSDTRTTEAFF.

The chain is built from TRBV20-1 and TRBJ1-1, with D possibly matching TRBD1 (5 bases). The V gene's germline CDR1 is DFQATT and CDR2 SNEGSKA (reference sequence). V was trimmed by 3 bases and J by 1 base, leaving 15 bases between them. This CDR3 spans 15 amino acids. CDR3 nucleotide sequence: TGCAGTGCTAGTCATGGGACCCCGGGGAACACTGAAGCTTTCTTT. Translated, it gives CSASHGTPGNTEAFF.

The chain has TRBV7-2 and TRBJ2-7; 7 positions agree with TRBD2. The CDR3 has 13 residues. Germline assignment: CDR1 SGHTA and CDR2 FQGNSA. CDR3 in DNA: TGTGCCAGCAGCTTAAGTCCGGGGGGACCCCGGAACGTC. Translated, it gives CASSLSPGGPRNV.

In this sample, this clonotype turned up a few times. The chain links TRBV24-1 to TRBJ2-2, with D hard to call. Trimming removed 8 bases at V and 2 bases at J, with 11 bases between. The CDR3 has 14 amino acids. Germline CDR1 KGHDR, CDR2 SFDVKD. The CDR3 loop reads CATKGSLNTGELFF. CDR3 sequence (DNA): TGTGCCACCAAAGGCAGTCTTAACACCGGGGAGCTGTTTTTT.

This clonotype was seen only a few times. V is TRBV5-6 and J is TRBJ1-1, with D possibly matching TRBD1 (6 bases). V lost 4 bases and J 7 bases, leaving 17 bases between the germline ends. The CDR3 length is 14 residues. CDR1 is SGHDT, CDR2 YYEEEE, per germline. In DNA form, the CDR3 reads TGTGCCAGCAGCCATTACAGGGCTCAGGGTGAAGCTTTCTTT. Its translation: CASSHYRAQGEAFF.

This clonotype was found many times. The rearrangement uses TRBV28 and TRBJ2-1, with 10 positions matching TRBD2. This CDR3 has 15 residues. Germline values: CDR1 MDHEN, CDR2 SYDVKM. The V gene end was trimmed by 3 bases and the J gene end by 5 bases; junction bases not matched to a gene: 4. CDR3 sequence reads: CASSFRGLANNEQFF. In DNA, the CDR3 is TGTGCCAGCAGTTTTAGGGGACTAGCGAACAATGAGCAGTTCTTC.

This rearrangement joins TRBV3-1 to TRBJ2-7; TRBD2 agrees at 8 bases. Germline V gene lookup returns CDR1 LGHDT and CDR2 YNNKEL (reference sequence). V gave up 4 bases and J gave up 5 bases; unmatched junction bases: 10. This CDR3 has 15 amino acids. DNA of the CDR3: TGTGCCAGCAGCCCGAACCAACAAGCGGGAGACGAGCAGTACTTC. Amino acid sequence: CASSPNQQAGDEQYF.

This clonotype was detected only a few times. CDR3 protein: CASSFRRTTGPNEQFF. The CDR3 bases are TGTGCCAGCAGCTTCCGGCGGACAACTGGACCCAATGAGCAGTTCTTC. The rearrangement uses TRBV11-2 and TRBJ2-1; D may be TRBD1 (5 bases). CDR1 and CDR2 (germline): SGHAT, FQNNGV. The CDR3 is 16 residues long. Trimming removed 3 bases at V and 6 bases at J, with 18 bases between.

V gene TRBV7-3 combines with J gene TRBJ2-3, with D perhaps matching TRBD2 (6 bases). Between the trimmed V and J ends, which lost 7 bases and 0 bases, there was a span of 17 bases. Germline V gene lookup returns CDR1 SGHTA and CDR2 FQGTGA. This CDR3 has 16 residues. The CDR3 here is CASKTSGATSTDTQYF. CDR3 DNA sequence: TGTGCCAGCAAGACCTCGGGAGCGACTAGCACAGATACGCAGTATTTT. The whole variable domain, remainder taken from reference TRBV7-3 and TRBJ2-3, is GAGVSQTPSNKVTEKGKYVELRCDPISGHTALYWYRQSLGQGPEFLIYFQGTGAADDSGLPNDRFFAVRPEGSVSTLKIQRTERGDSAVYLCASKTSGATSTDTQYFGPGTRLTVL.